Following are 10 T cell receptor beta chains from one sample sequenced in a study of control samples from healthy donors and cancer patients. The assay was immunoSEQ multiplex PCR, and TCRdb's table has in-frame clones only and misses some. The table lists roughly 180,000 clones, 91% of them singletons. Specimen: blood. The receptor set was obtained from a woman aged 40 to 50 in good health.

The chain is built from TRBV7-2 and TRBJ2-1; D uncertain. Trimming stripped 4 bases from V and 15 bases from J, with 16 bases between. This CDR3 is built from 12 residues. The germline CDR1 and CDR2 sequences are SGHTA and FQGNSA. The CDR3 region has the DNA TGTGCCAGCAGCTCCGACTGGTCCACGCGGTTCTTC. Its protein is CASSSDWSTRFF.

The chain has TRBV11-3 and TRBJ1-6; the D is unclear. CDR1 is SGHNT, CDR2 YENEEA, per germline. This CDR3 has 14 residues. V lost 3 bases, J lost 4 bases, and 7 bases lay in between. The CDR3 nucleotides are TGTGCCAGCAGCTTTTCAGAGTATAATTCACCCCTCCACTTT. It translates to CASSFSEYNSPLHF. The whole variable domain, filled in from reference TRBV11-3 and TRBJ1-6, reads EAGVVQSPRYKIIEKKQPVAFWCNPISGHNTLYWYLQNLGQGPELLIRYENEEAVDDSQLPKDRFSAERLKGVDSTLKIQPAELGDSAVYLCASSFSEYNSPLHFGNGTRLTVT.

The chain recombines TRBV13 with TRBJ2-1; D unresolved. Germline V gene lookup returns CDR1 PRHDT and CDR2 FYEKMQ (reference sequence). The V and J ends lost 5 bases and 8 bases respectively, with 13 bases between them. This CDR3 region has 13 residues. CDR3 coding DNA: TGTGCCAGCAGCGCGACTCCCCGGGATGAGCAGTTCTTC. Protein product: CASSATPRDEQFF.

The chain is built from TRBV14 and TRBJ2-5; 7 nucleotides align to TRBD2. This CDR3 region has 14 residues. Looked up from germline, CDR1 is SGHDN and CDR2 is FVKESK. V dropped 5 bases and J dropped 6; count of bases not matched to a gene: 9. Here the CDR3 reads CASSISSGAKTQYF. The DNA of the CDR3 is TGTGCCAGCAGCATTTCCAGCGGGGCGAAGACCCAGTACTTC.

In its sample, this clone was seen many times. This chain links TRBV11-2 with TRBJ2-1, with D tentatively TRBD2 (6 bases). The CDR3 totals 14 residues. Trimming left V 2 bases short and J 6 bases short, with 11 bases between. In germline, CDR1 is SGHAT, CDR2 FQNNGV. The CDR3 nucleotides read TGTGCCAGCAGCTTAAGTAGCGGATCCAATGAGCAGTTCTTC. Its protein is CASSLSSGSNEQFF.

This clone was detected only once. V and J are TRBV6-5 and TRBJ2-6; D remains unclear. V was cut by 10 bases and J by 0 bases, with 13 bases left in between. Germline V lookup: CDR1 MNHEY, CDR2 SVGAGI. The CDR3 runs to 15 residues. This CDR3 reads CATILGPSGANVLTF. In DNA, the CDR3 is TGTGCCACTATTCTTGGTCCCTCTGGGGCCAACGTCCTGACTTTC.

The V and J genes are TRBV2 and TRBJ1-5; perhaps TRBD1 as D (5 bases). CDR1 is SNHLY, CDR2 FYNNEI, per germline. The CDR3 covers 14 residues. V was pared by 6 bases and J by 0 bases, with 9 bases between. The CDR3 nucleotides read TGTGCCAGCAGAGCCACAGGTAGCAATCAGCCCCAGCATTTT. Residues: CASRATGSNQPQHF.

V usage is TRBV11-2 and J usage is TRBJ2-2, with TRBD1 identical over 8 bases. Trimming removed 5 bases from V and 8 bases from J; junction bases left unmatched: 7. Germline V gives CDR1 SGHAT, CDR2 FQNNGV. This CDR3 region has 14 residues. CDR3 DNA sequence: TGTGCCAGCAGCCTCAACAGGGGGTTTGGGGAGCTGTTTTTT. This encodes CASSLNRGFGELFF.

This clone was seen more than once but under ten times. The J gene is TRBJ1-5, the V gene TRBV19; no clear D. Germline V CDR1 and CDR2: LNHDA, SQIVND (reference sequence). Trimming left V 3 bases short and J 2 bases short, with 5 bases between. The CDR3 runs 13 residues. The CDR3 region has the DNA TGTGCCAGTAGTATCCCCGGCAATCAGCCCCAGCATTTT. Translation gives CASSIPGNQPQHF.

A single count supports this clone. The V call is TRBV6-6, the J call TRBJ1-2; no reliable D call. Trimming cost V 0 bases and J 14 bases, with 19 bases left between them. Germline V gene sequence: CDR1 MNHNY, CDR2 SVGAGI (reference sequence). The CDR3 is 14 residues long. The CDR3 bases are TGTGCCAGCAGTTACTCGAAGGCAGATGCGAAGAGGACCTTC. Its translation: CASSYSKADAKRTF.